This record looks at one TCR beta chain sequence and its context. Its specificity is not known. These data are taken from a study of response to subunit inactivated influenza vaccine. General observations from the study: It was the authors' suggestion that each seasonal influenza vaccination recruits few new T cells.

From the RT-PCR reads, TCRdb called clonotypes with MiXCR, one entry per CDR3 protein. The sample holds approximately 680,000 distinct CDR3 sequences, around 14% seen once. Germline V gene sequence: CDR1 SNHLY, CDR2 FYNNEI. The ends were cut back, 6 bases at V and 4 bases at J, with 18 bases in the middle. The length of the CDR3 is 15 residues. This material consisted of PBMCs from blood, taken less than 13 days after vaccination. This chain uses TRBV2 with TRBJ1-2, with D perhaps TRBD1 (5 bases). The receptor's source is a man aged 45-60 years who received an inactivated influenza vaccine. The CDR3 DNA reads as TGTGCCAGCAGCCCCGGACACCTGAGGTTCTATGGCTACACCTTC. It yields the protein CASSPGHLRFYGYTF.